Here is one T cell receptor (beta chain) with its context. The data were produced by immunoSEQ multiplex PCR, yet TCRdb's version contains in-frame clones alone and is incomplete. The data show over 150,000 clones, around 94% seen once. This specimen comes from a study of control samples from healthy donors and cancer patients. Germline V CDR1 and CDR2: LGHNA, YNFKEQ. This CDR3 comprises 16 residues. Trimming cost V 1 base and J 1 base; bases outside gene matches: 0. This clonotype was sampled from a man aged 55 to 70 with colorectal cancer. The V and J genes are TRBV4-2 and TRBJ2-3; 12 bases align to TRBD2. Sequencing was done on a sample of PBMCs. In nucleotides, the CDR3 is TGTGCCAGCAGCCAAGGACTAGCGGGGGGCACAGATACGCAGTATTTT. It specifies CASSQGLAGGTDTQYF.